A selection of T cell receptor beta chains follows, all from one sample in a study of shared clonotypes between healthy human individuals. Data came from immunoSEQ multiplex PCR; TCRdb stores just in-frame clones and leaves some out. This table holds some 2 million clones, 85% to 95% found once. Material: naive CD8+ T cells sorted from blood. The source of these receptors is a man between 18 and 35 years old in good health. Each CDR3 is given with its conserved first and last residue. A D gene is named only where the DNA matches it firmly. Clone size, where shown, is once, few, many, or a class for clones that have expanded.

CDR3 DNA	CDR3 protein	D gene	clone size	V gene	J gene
TGTGCCATCGGGACAGGGCCGTACGAGCAGTACTTC	CAIGTGPYEQYF	TRBD1	-	TRBV28	TRBJ2-7
TGTGCCAGCAGCTTTGGACAGGGGATAGATACGCAGTATTTT	CASSFGQGIDTQYF	TRBD1	-	TRBV5-8	TRBJ2-3
TGTGCCAGCAGTTTATGGGTCGAGGGGCACGAGCAGTACTTC	CASSLWVEGHEQYF	-	-	TRBV27	TRBJ2-7
TGTGCCAGCAGCGTAGCCCCTATTTCCTACGAGCAGTACTTC	CASSVAPISYEQYF	-	-	TRBV9	TRBJ2-7
TGTGCCAGCAGTCCGGGACAGCCCAATCAGCCCCAGCATTTT	CASSPGQPNQPQHF	TRBD1	-	TRBV27	TRBJ1-5
TGCGCCAGCAGCCAAGGGGCGGGAAGGGCTGAAGCTTTCTTT	CASSQGAGRAEAFF	-	-	TRBV4-1	TRBJ1-1
TGTGCCAGCAGCGAGACTCTTAACTATGGCTACACCTTC	CASSETLNYGYTF	-	-	TRBV7-9	TRBJ1-2
TGTGCCAGCAGCTTCGCCCGGAGCTCCTACGAGCAGTACTTC	CASSFARSSYEQYF	-	-	TRBV5-5	TRBJ2-7
TGCGCCAGCAGACCAACTAGCGGGTACTACACCGGGGAGCTGTTTTTT	CASRPTSGYYTGELFF	TRBD2	-	TRBV5-1	TRBJ2-2
TGCAGCGTGATGCACGGGAACACCGGGGAGCTGTTTTTT	CSVMHGNTGELFF	-	-	TRBV29-1	TRBJ2-2
TGTGCCATCAGTGAGTCAGGAAATACTCCCTACGAGCAGTACTTC	CAISESGNTPYEQYF	-	-	TRBV10-3	TRBJ2-7
TGTGCCAGCAGCCCTGACAGGGGCAATGAGCAGTTCTTC	CASSPDRGNEQFF	TRBD1	-	TRBV7-2	TRBJ2-1
TGTGCCAGCAGCCAGGGTGGAGTAGCTAACCATGGCTACACCTTC	CASSQGGVANHGYTF	-	-	TRBV7-9	TRBJ1-2
TGTGCCAGCAGCTTAGAGGCAGAGAACTACGAGCAGTACTTC	CASSLEAENYEQYF	-	-	TRBV7-6	TRBJ2-7
TGTGCCAGTAGAATAGGTACCAGGGGAGTTTACGAGCAGTACTTC	CASRIGTRGVYEQYF	-	once	TRBV19	TRBJ2-7
TGTGCCAGATCGGCGGCCCACCGGGAGCTGTTTTTT	CARSAAHRELFF	-	-	TRBV5-3	TRBJ2-2
TGTGCCAGCAGTTACGGCGGTATCGAGACCCAGTACTTC	CASSYGGIETQYF	-	-	TRBV6-5	TRBJ2-5
TGCGCCAGCAGCTTAGGGGGTTCCTCCTACGAGCAGTACTTC	CASSLGGSSYEQYF	-	-	TRBV5-1	TRBJ2-7
TGTGCCAGCAGCTACGGCCGGGACAATGAGCAGTTCTTC	CASSYGRDNEQFF	-	-	TRBV5-4	TRBJ2-1
TGTGCCAGCAGGCGCCCCGGGGGGAGCTCCTACGAGCAGTACTTC	CASRRPGGSSYEQYF	TRBD2	-	TRBV28	TRBJ2-7
TGTGCCAGCAGCTACTTACGGGGTGGGGACTATGGCTACACCTTC	CASSYLRGGDYGYTF	-	-	TRBV2	TRBJ1-2
TGTGCCAGCAGTGATCAGGGGCTCACAGATACGCAGTATTTT	CASSDQGLTDTQYF	-	-	TRBV2	TRBJ2-3
TGTGCCAGCAGCTTCGCAGGGGGTAGGAACACCGGGGAGCTGTTTTTT	CASSFAGGRNTGELFF	TRBD1	-	TRBV13	TRBJ2-2
TGTGCCAGCTCCGGGTATGGCCAGTACAATGAGCAGTTCTTC	CASSGYGQYNEQFF	-	-	TRBV6-6	TRBJ2-1
TGTGCCAGCAGCTTGTCGGGGGGCGAAGCTTTCTTT	CASSLSGGEAFF	-	-	TRBV5-4	TRBJ1-1
TGTGCCAGCAGTGAAGAGCCGGGACAGGGAAACATTCAGTACTTC	CASSEEPGQGNIQYF	TRBD1	-	TRBV6-1	TRBJ2-4
TGTGCCAACAACAATTGGGGGAACACCGGGGAGCTGTTTTTT	CANNNWGNTGELFF	-	-	TRBV19	TRBJ2-2
TGTGCCTGGAGTAGAACAGGTTACGGAGGCACTGAAGCTTTCTTT	CAWSRTGYGGTEAFF	-	-	TRBV30	TRBJ1-1
TGCGCCAGCAGCCAATTGGAAGCCTACGAGCAGTACTTC	CASSQLEAYEQYF	-	-	TRBV4-1	TRBJ2-7
TGTGCCAGTAGTATAGTTGGGGCCAACGTCCTGACTTTC	CASSIVGANVLTF	-	-	TRBV19	TRBJ2-6
TGTGCCAGCAGTATCACTAAAGGAGTAGCGGGTTCCCCCTACGAGCAGTACTTC	CASSITKGVAGSPYEQYF	TRBD2	-	TRBV11-2	TRBJ2-7
TGTGCCAGCAGCTTAAAGCACAGTGCCTACCCGAGCTCCTACGAGCAGTACTTC	CASSLKHSAYPSSYEQYF	-	-	TRBV11-2	TRBJ2-7
TGTGCCAGCAGCTTGGCGGGAGGAATCTCCTACGAGCAGTACTTC	CASSLAGGISYEQYF	TRBD2	once	TRBV5-6	TRBJ2-7
TGTGCCAGCAGCCAAGACTCGAGCTCCTACAATGAGCAGTTCTTC	CASSQDSSSYNEQFF	-	-	TRBV14	TRBJ2-1
TGCGCCAGCAGCTTGGGCAGGGTTCAAGAGACCCAGTACTTC	CASSLGRVQETQYF	-	-	TRBV5-1	TRBJ2-5
TGTGCCAGCAGCTTAGGTTTGGGCGGGGAAGAGACCCAGTACTTC	CASSLGLGGEETQYF	-	-	TRBV7-3	TRBJ2-5
TGTGCCAGCAGAGACAGTACTGAAAAACTGTTTTTT	CASRDSTEKLFF	-	-	TRBV6-5	TRBJ1-4
TGTGCCAGCAGCGGCTTTGGGACCCACGGAAAACTGTTTTTT	CASSGFGTHGKLFF	-	-	TRBV5-8	TRBJ1-4
TGTGCCAGCAGCCCGAGTACAGGGAGGAGGGAGCAGTACTTC	CASSPSTGRREQYF	-	once	TRBV5-6	TRBJ2-7
TGTGCCAGCAGTGATAGGACAGTCCTAGAAGCTTTCTTT	CASSDRTVLEAFF	-	few	TRBV2	TRBJ1-1
TGTGCCTGGAGTGTACAGCGCGGTTACTCCTACAATGAGCAGTTCTTC	CAWSVQRGYSYNEQFF	-	-	TRBV30	TRBJ2-1
TGTGCCAGCAGCGCCCAAGAGACCCAGTACTTC	CASSAQETQYF	-	-	TRBV7-6	TRBJ2-5
TGTGCCATCAGTGGGGCGGCAGACCCCGCCTGGACCGGGGAGCTGTTTTTT	CAISGAADPAWTGELFF	-	-	TRBV10-3	TRBJ2-2
TGTGCCAGCAGCTTGGGTTGGGGAGGGGAGTACTTC	CASSLGWGGEYF	TRBD2	-	TRBV6-6	TRBJ2-7
TGTGCCAGCAGCGACGCGGGACTAGCGGACAATGAGCAGTTCTTC	CASSDAGLADNEQFF	TRBD2	-	TRBV9	TRBJ2-1
TGCGCCAGCAGCTTGGGTCAGGTTGCAGCGGATGGCTACACCTTC	CASSLGQVAADGYTF	-	-	TRBV5-1	TRBJ1-2
TGCGCCAGCAGCCAATCGACAGGGTACGAGCAGTACTTC	CASSQSTGYEQYF	TRBD1	-	TRBV4-1	TRBJ2-7
TGTGCCAGCAGCTTGGGCCCTGAAGCTTTCTTT	CASSLGPEAFF	-	few	TRBV11-2	TRBJ1-1
TGCGCCAGCAGCGGTTCGACAGGGGGCATCTCAGAGACCCAGTACTTC	CASSGSTGGISETQYF	TRBD1	-	TRBV5-1	TRBJ2-5
TGTGCCAGTCTGCGGACAGGTAGCAATCAGCCCCAGCATTTT	CASLRTGSNQPQHF	TRBD1	-	TRBV19	TRBJ1-5